A selection of T cell receptor beta chains follows, all from one sample in a study of blood T cells in healthy people across ages. TCRdb processed the 5' RACE reads anew with MiXCR; each CDR3 protein has one entry. The table has 1,800,000 or so distinct CDR3 sequences, roughly 43% seen once. Sequenced: blood. These receptors originate from a human donor in good health. CDR3s include the opening cysteine and the closing phenylalanine or tryptophan.

V gene: TRBV7-2
J gene: TRBJ2-1
CDR3 protein: CASSQRGESYNEQFF

V gene: TRBV9
J gene: TRBJ1-6
CDR3 protein: CASSPRGGLDSPLHF

V gene: TRBV4-1
J gene: TRBJ1-5
CDR3 protein: CASSQSFGRSNQPQHF

V gene: TRBV4-2
J gene: TRBJ2-3
CDR3 protein: CASSSPGLAGDRVDTQYF

V gene: TRBV2
J gene: TRBJ2-5
CDR3 protein: CASSTGLETQYF

V gene: TRBV6-5
J gene: TRBJ2-5
CDR3 protein: CASSYAGRPQETQYF

V gene: TRBV24-1
J gene: TRBJ2-3
CDR3 protein: CATSDATGTTSTDTQYF

V gene: TRBV21-1
J gene: TRBJ1-1
CDR3 protein: CASSIGQGMNTEAFF

V gene: TRBV20-1
J gene: TRBJ2-7
CDR3 protein: CSARPPYRDSYEQYF

V gene: TRBV7-2
J gene: TRBJ2-1
CDR3 protein: CASSLEWVAAHNEQFF

V gene: TRBV6-6
J gene: NA
CDR3 protein: CASSYSPGTGSDEQYF

V gene: TRBV25-1
J gene: TRBJ1-5
CDR3 protein: CASSEDRGSGRYSNQPQHF

V gene: TRBV4-1
J gene: TRBJ1-5
CDR3 protein: CASSQVGLQPQHF

V gene: TRBV12-3/TRBV12-4
J gene: TRBJ1-2
CDR3 protein: CASSQRQGSYGYTF

V gene: TRBV29-1
J gene: TRBJ2-1
CDR3 protein: CSVGDRGDNEQFF

V gene: TRBV12-3/TRBV12-4
J gene: TRBJ2-4
CDR3 protein: CASSLNEGDIQYF

V gene: TRBV4-1
J gene: TRBJ1-1
CDR3 protein: CASSQVEAAGAEAFF

V gene: TRBV6-6
J gene: TRBJ1-1
CDR3 protein: CASSHTVMNTEAFF

V gene: TRBV21-1
J gene: TRBJ2-5
CDR3 protein: CASSKWSSGAEETQYF

V gene: TRBV28
J gene: TRBJ2-7
CDR3 protein: CASRVAGLSYEQYF

V gene: TRBV7-9
J gene: TRBJ2-6
CDR3 protein: CASSPRTGRGANVLTF

V gene: TRBV20-1
J gene: TRBJ1-2
CDR3 protein: CSASGQLRGKGYTF

V gene: TRBV7-2
J gene: TRBJ2-5
CDR3 protein: CASSLGGGVQETQYF

V gene: TRBV5-6
J gene: TRBJ1-6
CDR3 protein: CASSLAPGSPLHF